The clone carrying this T cell receptor beta chain was detected many times. The data belong to a study of spatial heterogeneity in lung cancer. Study details: Alpha-chain sequences were consistently detected less often than beta-chain sequences.

Via MiXCR, TCRdb re-called the 5' RACE reads, giving one row per CDR3 protein. Of several thousand distinct CDR3 sequences listed, 7% to 9.5% are singletons. As for time point: sample taken at primary tumor resection. Without sorting, whole RNA was sequenced from tumor, nontumor lung or frozen PBMC. Samples came from 70 to 80 TRACERx patients with untreated early-stage lung cancer. This specimen consisted of PBMCs, obtained at surgery. This TCR was recovered from a female donor with early-stage non-small cell lung cancer.

The CDR3 spells CASSRGPSEKLFF. Here the CDR3 DNA reads TGCGCCAGCAGTCGGGGACCAAGTGAAAAACTGTTTTTT. The V gene is TRBV23-1, the J gene TRBJ1-4; a possible D gene is TRBD1 (5 bases). TRBV23-1 is an ORF for which the function is uncertain. The CDR3 has 13 residues. V was shortened by 4 bases and J by 7 bases, with 10 bases between the two germline ends.